The entry below gives a single T cell receptor beta chain sequence along with its context. Antigen specificity is unknown. The data originate from a study of CD8 T cells in Susac syndrome. RNA in amounts of about 0.45 to 1 ug was reverse transcribed with random hexamers. TCRdb reanalysed the immunoSEQ multiplex PCR reads using MiXCR and keeps one entry per CDR3 protein. Of 45,000 to 60,000 distinct CDR3 sequences listed, around 93% are singletons. The study, taken as a whole, reports: The authors acknowledged that their TCR sequencing and HLA analysis involved a relatively small number of individuals.

Trimming stripped 2 bases from V and 2 bases from J, with 10 bases between. This CDR3 spans 15 amino acids. The germline CDR1 and CDR2 sequences are SNHLY and FYNNEI. This receptor was obtained from a human donor with multiple sclerosis. This chain uses TRBV2 with TRBJ2-4; D perhaps matches TRBD2 (6 bases). The material sequenced was CD8+ T cells from PBMCs. CDR3 sequence reads: CASSENGGTKNIQYF. The CDR3 DNA is TGTGCCAGCAGTGAAAATGGGGGGACCAAAAACATTCAGTACTTC.